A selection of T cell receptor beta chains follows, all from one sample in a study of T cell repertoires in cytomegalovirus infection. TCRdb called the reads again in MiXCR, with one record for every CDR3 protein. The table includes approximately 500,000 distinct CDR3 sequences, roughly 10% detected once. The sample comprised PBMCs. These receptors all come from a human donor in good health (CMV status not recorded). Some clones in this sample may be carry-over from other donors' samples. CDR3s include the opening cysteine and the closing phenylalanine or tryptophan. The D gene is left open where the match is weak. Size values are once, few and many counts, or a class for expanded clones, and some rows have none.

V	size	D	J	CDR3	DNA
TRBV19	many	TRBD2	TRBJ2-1	CASSTPSGRRYNEQFF	TGTGCCAGTAGTACCCCTAGCGGGAGGCGGTACAATGAGCAGTTCTTC
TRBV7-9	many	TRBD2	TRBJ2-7	CASSSGTSGVGEQYF	TGTGCCAGCAGCTCCGGGACTAGCGGGGTGGGGGAGCAGTACTTC
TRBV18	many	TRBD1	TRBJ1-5	CASSGQGRSNQPQHF	TGTGCCAGCTCCGGACAGGGAAGGAGCAATCAGCCCCAGCATTTT
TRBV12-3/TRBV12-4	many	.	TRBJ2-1	CASSFDSYYNEQFF	TGTGCCAGCAGTTTCGACAGCTACTACAATGAGCAGTTCTTC
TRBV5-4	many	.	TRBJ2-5	CASSFGGPQETQYF	TGTGCCAGCAGCTTTGGTGGACCCCAAGAGACCCAGTACTTC
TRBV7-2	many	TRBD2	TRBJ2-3	CASSLGWGTSGGSTDTQYF	TGTGCCAGCAGCTTAGGATGGGGGACTAGCGGGGGAAGCACAGATACGCAGTATTTT
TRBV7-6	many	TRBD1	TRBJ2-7	CASSPGTDYEQYF	TGTGCCAGCAGCCCCGGGACAGACTACGAGCAGTACTTC
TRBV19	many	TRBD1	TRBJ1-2	CASSAGGQGISYGYTF	TGTGCCAGTAGTGCGGGAGGACAGGGAATTAGCTATGGCTACACCTTC
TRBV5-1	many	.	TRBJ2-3	CASSLGQRTDTQYF	TGCGCCAGCAGCCTAGGACAGCGCACAGATACGCAGTATTTT
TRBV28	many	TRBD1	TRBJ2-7	CASKTGGQGMREQYF	TGTGCCAGCAAAACGGGGGGACAGGGGATGAGGGAGCAGTACTTC
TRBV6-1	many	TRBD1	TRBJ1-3	CASRVTGGSGNTIYF	TGTGCCAGCAGGGTGACAGGGGGCTCTGGAAACACCATATATTTT
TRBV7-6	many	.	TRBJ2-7	CASSLVLGPDYEQYF	TGTGCCAGCAGCTTAGTTTTAGGGCCAGACTACGAGCAGTACTTC
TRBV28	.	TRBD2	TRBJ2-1	CASSLSGIHNEQFF	TGTGCCAGCAGTCTTAGCGGGATCCACAATGAGCAGTTCTTC
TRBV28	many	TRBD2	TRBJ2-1	CASSLGGRAYNEQFF	TGTGCCAGCAGTTTAGGCGGGAGGGCCTACAATGAGCAGTTCTTC
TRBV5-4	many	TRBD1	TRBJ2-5	CASRPDRGVSETQYF	TGTGCCAGCAGGCCGGACAGGGGGGTTTCAGAGACCCAGTACTTC
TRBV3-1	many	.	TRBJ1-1	CASSHPTGNTEAFF	TGTGCCAGCAGCCATCCGACCGGGAACACTGAAGCTTTCTTT
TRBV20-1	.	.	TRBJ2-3	CSARGWSGEADTQYF	TGCAGTGCTAGAGGTTGGTCGGGAGAAGCAGATACGCAGTATTTT
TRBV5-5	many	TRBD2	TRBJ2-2	CASSLEGLGTGELFF	TGTGCCAGCAGCTTGGAGGGACTAGGCACCGGGGAGCTGTTTTTT
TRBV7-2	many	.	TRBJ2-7	CASSSRQNYEQYF	TGTGCCAGCAGCTCAAGACAGAACTACGAGCAGTACTTC
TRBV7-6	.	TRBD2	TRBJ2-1	CASSAGTRSNEQFF	TGTGCCAGCAGCGCCGGGACTAGGAGTAATGAGCAGTTCTTC
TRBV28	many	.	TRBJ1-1	CASSLRDGREAFF	TGTGCCAGCAGTTTACGGGACGGGAGGGAAGCTTTCTTT
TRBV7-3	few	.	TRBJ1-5	CASSLTQHQPQHF	TGTGCCAGCAGCTTAACCCAACATCAGCCCCAGCATTTT
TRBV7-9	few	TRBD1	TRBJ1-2	CASSGRDRGLYGYTF	TGTGCCAGCAGCGGACGGGACAGGGGGCTCTATGGCTACACCTTC
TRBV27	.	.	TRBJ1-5	CASRDGQGGQPQHF	TGTGCCAGCAGAGATGGGCAGGGTGGCCAGCCCCAGCATTTT
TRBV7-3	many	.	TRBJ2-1	CASSLGGWQFF	TGTGCCAGCAGCTTAGGTGGGTGGCAGTTCTTC
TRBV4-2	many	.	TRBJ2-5	CASRGNQETQYF	TGTGCCAGCAGGGGGAATCAGGAGACCCAGTACTTC
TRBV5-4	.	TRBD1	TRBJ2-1	CASSLGGTENNEQFF	TGTGCCAGCAGCTTGGGAGGGACAGAAAACAATGAGCAGTTCTTC
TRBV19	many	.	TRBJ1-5	CATKQAIHSNQPQHF	TGTGCCACAAAACAAGCAATCCATAGCAATCAGCCCCAGCATTTT
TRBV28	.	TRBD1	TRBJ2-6	CASSQVRSGTGISGANVLTF	TGTGCCAGCAGCCAAGTGCGTTCCGGGACAGGGATCTCTGGGGCCAACGTCCTGACTTTC
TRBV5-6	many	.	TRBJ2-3	CASSRTAADTQYF	TGTGCCAGCAGTCGGACCGCGGCAGATACGCAGTATTTT
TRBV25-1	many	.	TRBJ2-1	CASSAIRGPYNEQFF	TGTGCCAGCAGTGCAATCCGGGGCCCCTACAATGAGCAGTTCTTC
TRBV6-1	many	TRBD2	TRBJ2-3	CASRGLAVSDTQYF	TGTGCCAGCAGGGGACTAGCGGTATCGGATACGCAGTATTTT
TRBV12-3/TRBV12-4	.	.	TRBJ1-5	CASSSRQDRYRPQHF	TGTGCCAGCAGTTCACGACAAGACAGGTATCGGCCCCAGCATTTT
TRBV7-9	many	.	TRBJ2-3	CASHSAGKTDTQYF	TGTGCCAGCCATTCGGCGGGGAAAACAGATACGCAGTATTTT
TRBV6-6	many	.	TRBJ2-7	CASSYREEQYF	TGTGCCAGCAGTTACAGGGAGGAGCAGTACTTC
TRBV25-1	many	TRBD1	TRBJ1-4	CASSRRQGEKLFF	TGTGCCAGCAGTCGACGACAGGGGGAAAAACTGTTTTTT
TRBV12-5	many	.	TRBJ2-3	CASVPRGTTSSTDTQYF	TGTGCTAGTGTCCCACGCGGGACGACTTCTAGCACAGATACGCAGTATTTT
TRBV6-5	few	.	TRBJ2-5	CASRGLETQYF	TGTGCCAGCAGGGGGCTGGAGACCCAGTACTTC
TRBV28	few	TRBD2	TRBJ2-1	CASSPTGGGLAGSNEQFF	TGTGCCAGCAGTCCCACGGGGGGGGGCCTAGCGGGTTCCAATGAGCAGTTCTTC
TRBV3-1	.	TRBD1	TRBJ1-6	CASSLHRDRTSPLHF	TGTGCCAGCAGCCTCCACCGGGACAGAACATCACCCCTCCACTTT